In its sample, the clone carrying this TCR beta chain was seen once. What it recognizes is unknown. V lost 4 bases and J lost 0, with 11 bases in between. CDR3 length equals 15 residues. Germline V gene lookup returns CDR1 SGHNT and CDR2 YYREEE (reference sequence). It was after around eleven days of culture that CD4+ T cells were isolated. All study participants received two doses of BNT162b2 or mRNA-1273 vaccine. The entry originates in a study of vaccination effects on CD4 cells after COVID-19. Findings and limits, study-wide: Clonal contraction was marked in infection- and vaccine-induced clones late after vaccination. Early post-infection timepoints were missing from the study, which also had few convalescent patients.

Sequenced by immunoSEQ multiplex PCR; TCRdb stores in-frame clones only, minus some. The sample lists 50,000 to 60,000 clones, about 78% occurring once. The chain carries TRBV5-4 and TRBJ2-1, with D unresolved. The receptor comes from a human donor who received a COVID-19 vaccine. Source: CD4+ T cells from PBMCs cultured without peptide, taken after COVID-19 vaccination. The CDR3 coding sequence is TGTGCCAGCAGCGAGGACGGGTACTCCTACAATGAGCAGTTCTTC. The encoded protein is CASSEDGYSYNEQFF.